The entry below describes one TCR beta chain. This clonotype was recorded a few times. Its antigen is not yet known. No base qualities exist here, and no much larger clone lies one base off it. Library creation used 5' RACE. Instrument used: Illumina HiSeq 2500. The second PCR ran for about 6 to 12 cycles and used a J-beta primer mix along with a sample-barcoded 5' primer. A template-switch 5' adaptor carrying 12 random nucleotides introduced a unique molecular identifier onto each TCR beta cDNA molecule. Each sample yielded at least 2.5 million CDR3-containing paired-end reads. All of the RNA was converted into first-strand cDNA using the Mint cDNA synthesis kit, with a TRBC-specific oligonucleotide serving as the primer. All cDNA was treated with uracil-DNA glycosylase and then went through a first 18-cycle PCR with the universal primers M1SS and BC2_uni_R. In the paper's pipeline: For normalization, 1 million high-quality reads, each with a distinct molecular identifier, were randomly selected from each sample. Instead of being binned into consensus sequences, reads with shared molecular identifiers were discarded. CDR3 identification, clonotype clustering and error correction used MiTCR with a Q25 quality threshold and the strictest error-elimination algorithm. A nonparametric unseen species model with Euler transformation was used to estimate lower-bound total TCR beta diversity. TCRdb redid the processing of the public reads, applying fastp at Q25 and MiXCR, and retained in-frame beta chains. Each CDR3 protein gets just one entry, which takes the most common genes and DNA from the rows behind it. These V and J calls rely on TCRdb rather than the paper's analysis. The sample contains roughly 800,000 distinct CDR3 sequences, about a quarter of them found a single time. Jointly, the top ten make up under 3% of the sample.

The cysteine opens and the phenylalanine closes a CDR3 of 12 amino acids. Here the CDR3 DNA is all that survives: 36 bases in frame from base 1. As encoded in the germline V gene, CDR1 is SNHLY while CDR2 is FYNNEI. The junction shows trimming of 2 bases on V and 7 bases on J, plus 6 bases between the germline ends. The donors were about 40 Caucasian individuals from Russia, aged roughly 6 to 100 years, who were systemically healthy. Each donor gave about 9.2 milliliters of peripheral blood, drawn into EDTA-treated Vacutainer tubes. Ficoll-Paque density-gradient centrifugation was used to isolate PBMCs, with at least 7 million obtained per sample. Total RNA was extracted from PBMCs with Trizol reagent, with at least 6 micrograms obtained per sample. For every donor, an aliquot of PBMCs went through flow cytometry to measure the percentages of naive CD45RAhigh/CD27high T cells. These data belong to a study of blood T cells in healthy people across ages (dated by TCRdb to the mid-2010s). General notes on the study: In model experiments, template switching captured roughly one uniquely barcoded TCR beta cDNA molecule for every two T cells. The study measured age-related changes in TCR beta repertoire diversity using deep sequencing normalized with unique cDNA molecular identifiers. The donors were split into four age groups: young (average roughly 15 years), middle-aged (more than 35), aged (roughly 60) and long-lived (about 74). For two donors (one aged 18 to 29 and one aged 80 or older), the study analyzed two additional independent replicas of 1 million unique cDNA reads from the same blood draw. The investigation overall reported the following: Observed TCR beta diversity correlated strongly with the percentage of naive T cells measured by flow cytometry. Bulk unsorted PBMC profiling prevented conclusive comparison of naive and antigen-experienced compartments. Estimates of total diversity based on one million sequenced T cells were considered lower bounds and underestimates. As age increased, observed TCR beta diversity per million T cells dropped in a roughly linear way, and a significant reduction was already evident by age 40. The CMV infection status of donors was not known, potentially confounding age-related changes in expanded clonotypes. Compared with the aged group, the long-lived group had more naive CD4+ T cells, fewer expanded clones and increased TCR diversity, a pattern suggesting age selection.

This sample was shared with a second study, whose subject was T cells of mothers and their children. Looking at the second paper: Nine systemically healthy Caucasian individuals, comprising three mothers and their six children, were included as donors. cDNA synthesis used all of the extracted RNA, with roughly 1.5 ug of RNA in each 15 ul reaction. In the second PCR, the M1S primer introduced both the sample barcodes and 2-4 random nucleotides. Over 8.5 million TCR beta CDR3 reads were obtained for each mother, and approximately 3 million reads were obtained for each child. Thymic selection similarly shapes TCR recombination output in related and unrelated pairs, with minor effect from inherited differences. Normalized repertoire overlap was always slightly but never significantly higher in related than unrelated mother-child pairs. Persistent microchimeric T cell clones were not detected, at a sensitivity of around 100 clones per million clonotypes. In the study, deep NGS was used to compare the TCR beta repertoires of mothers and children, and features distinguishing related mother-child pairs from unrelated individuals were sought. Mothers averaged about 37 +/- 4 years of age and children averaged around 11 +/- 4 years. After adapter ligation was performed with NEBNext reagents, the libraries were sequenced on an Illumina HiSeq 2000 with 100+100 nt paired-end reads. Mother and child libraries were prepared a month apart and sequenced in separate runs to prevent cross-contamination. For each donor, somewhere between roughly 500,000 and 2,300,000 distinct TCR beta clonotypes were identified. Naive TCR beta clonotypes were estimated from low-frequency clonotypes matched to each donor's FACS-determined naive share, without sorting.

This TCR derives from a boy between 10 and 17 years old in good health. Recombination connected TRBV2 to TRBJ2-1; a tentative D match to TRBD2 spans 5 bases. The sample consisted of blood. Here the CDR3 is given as CASSESGNEQFF. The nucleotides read TGTGCCAGCAGTGAATCGGGGAATGAGCAGTTCTTC.